These T cell receptor beta chains were read from a single sample in a study of human T cells and chemical hapten exposure. TCRdb ran MiXCR on the RACE reads and lists one entry per CDR3 protein. The sample yields 370,000 or so distinct CDR3 sequences, nearly 5% seen once. This specimen consisted of whole blood, obtained in connection with sensitization to the hapten diphenylcyclopropenone (DPC). Source of these receptors: a woman in her forties or fifties with alopecia areata. Some clones in this sample may be carry-over from other donors' samples. The CDR3 runs from the conserved cysteine through the conserved F or W. The D gene is left open where the match is weak. The size field is filled for only some rows; it gives once, few, many or a size class.

V,D,size,J,DNA,CDR3
TRBV5-1,NA,many,TRBJ2-5,TGCGCCAGCAGCTTGGGATTGCGGGACCAAGAGACCCAGTACTTC,CASSLGLRDQETQYF
TRBV20-1,NA,many,TRBJ1-4,TGCAGTGCCCAGGACAAGGTTCACCCGGAAAAACTGTTTTTT,CSAQDKVHPEKLFF
TRBV4-1,NA,many,TRBJ2-1,TGCGCCAGCAGCCAAGATAAGGGCAATGAGCAGTTCTTC,CASSQDKGNEQFF
TRBV6-1,NA,NA,TRBJ1-6,TGTGCCAGCAAGGCCCCGGGCTCCTATAATTCACCCCTCCACTTT,CASKAPGSYNSPLHF
TRBV7-9,NA,many,TRBJ2-2,TGTGCCAGCAGCTCCGGACAGAACACCGGGGAGCTGTTTTTT,CASSSGQNTGELFF
TRBV5-1,TRBD2,NA,TRBJ2-6,TGCGCCAGCAGCCCCTTTTGGGAGGGCTCTGGGGCCAACGTCCTGACTTTC,CASSPFWEGSGANVLTF
TRBV9,TRBD1,NA,TRBJ2-5,TGTGCCAGCAGCTCACCGACAGGGGACCCGCAAGAGACCCAGTACTTC,CASSSPTGDPQETQYF
TRBV2,NA,few,TRBJ1-3,TGTGCCAGCAGTGAAGCTGGAAACACCATATATTTT,CASSEAGNTIYF
TRBV28,NA,many,TRBJ2-7,TGTGCCAGCAGAGTCCGGGACGGGAACTACGAGCAGTACTTC,CASRVRDGNYEQYF
TRBV12-3/TRBV12-4,NA,many,TRBJ2-7,TGTGCCAGCAGTTTAGCGCTGGGACCGGGCCGTGACGAGCAGTACTTC,CASSLALGPGRDEQYF
TRBV12-3/TRBV12-4,NA,many,TRBJ1-5,TGTGCCAGCAGTTTGGGCAGCCAGCCCCAGCATTTT,CASSLGSQPQHF
TRBV20-1,NA,many,TRBJ2-5,TGCAGTGCTAGCCGAGGGATCCAAGAGACCCAGTACTTC,CSASRGIQETQYF
TRBV7-9,NA,many,TRBJ1-4,TGTGCCAGCAGCCCTCCGAGGGGGGGTGAAAAACTGTTTTTT,CASSPPRGGEKLFF
TRBV20-1,TRBD2,many,TRBJ2-7,TGCAGTGCTACCACGCGGGAGGGCCCCCACGAGCAGTACTTC,CSATTREGPHEQYF
TRBV4-3,NA,NA,TRBJ1-1,TGCGCCAGCAGCCAAGAGCGGGCAATGAACACTGAAGCTTTCTTT,CASSQERAMNTEAFF
TRBV12-3/TRBV12-4,NA,NA,TRBJ2-3,TGTGCCAGCATCCCCTTTCGGGGTCGCGATGGAGATACGCAGTATTTT,CASIPFRGRDGDTQYF
TRBV7-3,TRBD2,NA,TRBJ2-5,TGTGCCAGCAGCCGATACGGGGGGTTAGTAGAGACCCAGTACTTC,CASSRYGGLVETQYF
TRBV10-3,NA,many,TRBJ1-3,TGTGCCATCAGTGAAATATCTGGAAACACCATATATTTT,CAISEISGNTIYF
TRBV29-1,TRBD2,many,TRBJ2-7,TGCAGCGTTGGGACTAGCGGGAACTACGAGCAGTACTTC,CSVGTSGNYEQYF
TRBV7-7,NA,NA,TRBJ2-5,TGTGCCAGCAGCTCCCCGGACAAGCAAGAGACCCAGTACTTC,CASSSPDKQETQYF
TRBV27,NA,few,TRBJ2-7,TGTGCCAGCAGTACCCGGACAGCTAGCTTCTACGAGCAGTACTTC,CASSTRTASFYEQYF
TRBV5-1,NA,NA,TRBJ1-6,TGCGCCAGCAGCTTGACGAGTGGGGCCTTAAATTCACCCCTCCACTTT,CASSLTSGALNSPLHF